This TCR beta chain originates from a study of molecular identifiers for immune sequencing clone quantification. As for the study in general: In the replicates, RNA derived from 20,000 or 100,000 naive CD8 cells was divided into five parts, and four were sequenced.

The authors sorted naive CD8 T cells as CD8+CD4-CCR7+CD45RA+. Per germline, CDR1 MNHEY and CDR2 SVGEGT. This CDR3 is built from 18 residues. J gave up 2 bases and V 3 bases, and 14 bases lay outside the gene matches. TCRdb itself ran the PCR reads through MiXCR, one entry per CDR3 protein. The repertoire has hundreds of thousands of distinct CDR3 sequences, 25% of them found once; the top ten carry 0.78%. The sequenced material came from naive CD8+ T cells from blood, with Jurkat cell RNA spiked in. Noted subset: FACS-sorted CD8+CD4-CCR7+CD45RA+ naive T cells. This sequence joins TRBV6-2 or TRBV6-3 and TRBJ1-1; the match to TRBD1 covers 8 bases. The clonotype comes from a human donor in good health. Some libraries in this study had Jurkat cell RNA spiked in. This chain's CDR3 is CASSYFSGGAEVNTEAFF. The CDR3 DNA is TGTGCCAGCAGTTATTTTTCAGGGGGCGCCGAGGTAAACACTGAAGCTTTCTTT.